This T cell receptor beta chain was identified during a study of PD-L1 blockade in urothelial cancer. Here immunoSEQ multiplex PCR was the method, and the copy in TCRdb shows in-frame clones only, minus some. This table has approximately 90,000 clones, 85% to 90% appearing once. The length of the CDR3 is 10 residues. V lost 8 bases and J 3 bases, leaving 5 bases between the germline ends. Germline V gene data show CDR1 as MNHNS and CDR2 as SASEGT. Time point of the sample: pretreatment peripheral blood. This chain links TRBV6-1 with TRBJ2-7, with D perhaps TRBD1 (5 bases). The sequence was collected from a man aged 60 to 69 with urothelial cancer. Material: PBMCs, obtained around atezolizumab (anti-PD-L1) treatment. For the CDR3, the DNA is TGTGCCAGCGACAGCTACGAGCAGTACTTC. It is translated as CASDSYEQYF.